The 9 T cell receptor beta chains in this list originate from one sample, sequenced in a study of radiation and T cells in renal cell carcinoma (TCRdb year 2020). Interpreted using the paper, the time point label stands for: blood 4 weeks post-SBRT, at nephrectomy. This sample's treatment or condition label indicates: 15 Gy SBRT to primary tumor, nephrectomy 4 weeks later. Library preparation used the immunoSEQ multiplex PCR assay. What TCRdb holds here is the immuneACCESS table cut down to in-frame rearrangements. Part of the clones is not present; checked against another copy, under half of the missing clones reflect an unresolved V gene, and the others are unexplained. The sample yields 120,000 to 150,000 clones; 86% were counted once. The ten largest make up under 20% of the sample. Sequenced here: blood, sampled from a patient whose treatment included radiotherapy and nephrectomy. These receptors all come from a woman in her forties or fifties with renal cell carcinoma.

V usage is TRBV13 and J usage is TRBJ2-1; tentatively, D is TRBD1 or TRBD2 (5 bases each). The CDR3 extends over 15 amino acids. V lost 3 bases and J lost 5, with 14 bases in between. Germline V gene lookup returns CDR1 PRHDT and CDR2 FYEKMQ (reference sequence). The CDR3 bases are TGTGCCAGCAGCTTCCTTGCTAGGGGACACAATGAGCAGTTCTTC. It codes for CASSFLARGHNEQFF.

The chain combines TRBV7-9 with TRBJ1-4; 8 positions agree with TRBD1. V was pared by 4 bases and J by 7 bases, with 11 bases of the junction left unmatched. From germline, CDR1 is SEHNR and CDR2 FQNEAQ (reference sequence). This CDR3 spans 16 amino acids. The CDR3 protein is CASSSGDRPYSEKLFF. CDR3 DNA: TGTGCCAGCAGCTCCGGGGACAGGCCTTATTCTGAAAAACTGTTTTTT.

The chain couples TRBV4-3 to TRBJ2-7, with 8 positions matching TRBD1. The CDR3 is made up of 17 amino acids. Germline V CDR1 and CDR2: LGHNA, YSLEER. J lost 3 bases, V lost 3 bases, and 13 bases had no gene match. As DNA, the CDR3 is TGCGCCAGCAGCCAGGCCGGGGGACAGGCTAACCTCTACGAGCAGTACTTC. Its translation: CASSQAGGQANLYEQYF.

This chain connects TRBV29-1 to TRBJ2-2, with D perhaps assigned TRBD1 or TRBD2 (6 bases each). The V gene lost 6 bases and the J gene lost 4 bases, with 15 bases spanning the gap. Per the germline V gene, CDR1 is SQVTM and CDR2 is ANQGSEA. The CDR3 covers 14 residues. CDR3: CSVARGPGTGELFF. In nucleotides, the CDR3 is TGCAGCGTGGCCCGGGGGCCGGGCACCGGGGAGCTGTTTTTT.

This clone was seen just once. The chain combines TRBV23-1 with TRBJ2-7; 12 bases fit TRBD2. TRBV23-1 is reported as an ORF; its role is uncertain. Trimming at V came to 6 bases and at J to 4 bases, leaving 1 base not matched to a gene. This CDR3 is 13 amino acids long. The CDR3 DNA is TGCGCCAGCAGGACTAGCGGGAGTTACGAGCAGTACTTC. It codes for CASRTSGSYEQYF.

The genes are TRBV6-1 and TRBJ2-3; 8 bases line up with TRBD2. Germline V lookup: CDR1 MNHNS, CDR2 SASEGT. The CDR3 is made up of 15 amino acids. The junction had 12 bases not matched to a gene; V was cut back by 8 bases and J by 5 bases. CDR3 loop: CASSSSGTEGDTQYF. CDR3 sequence (DNA): TGTGCCAGCTCAAGTAGCGGGACTGAGGGAGATACGCAGTATTTT.

This clone came up a few times. The V call is TRBV4-1, the J call TRBJ1-1, with TRBD1 identical over 10 bases. Trimming at V came to 1 base and at J to 0 bases, leaving 8 bases not matched to a gene. The CDR3 totals 18 residues. Germline V gene sequence: CDR1 MGHRA, CDR2 YSYEKL. CDR3 DNA sequence: TGCGCCAGCAGCCAAGGGTTGAGGACAGGGGGACTGAACACTGAAGCTTTCTTT. This translates into CASSQGLRTGGLNTEAFF.

This clone was seen a single time. The chain has TRBV2 and TRBJ1-2; a weak D match, TRBD1 (5 bases). The CDR3 runs 16 residues. V was pared by 5 bases and J by 0 bases, with 16 bases between. The germline CDR1 and CDR2 sequences are SNHLY and FYNNEI. The CDR3 sequence is CASSHFRDLANYGYTF. CDR3 sequence (DNA): TGTGCCAGCAGTCATTTCAGGGACCTAGCTAACTATGGCTACACCTTC.

This chain uses TRBV5-1 with TRBJ2-7; D possibly corresponds to TRBD2 (5 bases). The germline CDR1 and CDR2 sequences are SGHRS and YFSETQ. The V and J ends lost 7 bases and 4 bases respectively, with 12 bases between them. The CDR3 runs to 12 residues. CDR3 DNA: TGCGCCAGCGGAACGGGGATATACGAGCAGTACTTC. Translated: CASGTGIYEQYF.